Listed below are T cell receptor beta chains from one sample, sequenced in a study of blood T cells in healthy people across ages. From the 5' RACE reads, TCRdb called clonotypes with MiXCR, one entry per CDR3 protein. The sample includes approximately 700,000 distinct CDR3 sequences, approximately 30% of them seen just once. The specimen was blood. The receptor source for this set is an elderly woman in good health. Each CDR3 is given with its conserved first and last residue. Fields, in order: clone size, J gene, CDR3 length, D gene, V gene, CDR3 protein, CDR3 DNA. The D gene is left open where the match is weak. Only some rows state a clone size, as once, few, many or a class for expanded clones.

. | TRBJ2-1 | 15 | TRBD1 | TRBV6-2/TRBV6-3 | CASSLNRGTYNEQFF | TGTGCCAGCAGCCTCAACAGGGGGACGTACAATGAGCAGTTCTTC
. | TRBJ2-3 | 19 | TRBD2 | TRBV7-2 | CASRPGLAGGPIIGDTQYF | TGTGCCAGCAGACCGGGACTAGCGGGGGGCCCTATAATCGGGGATACGCAGTATTTT
. | TRBJ2-5 | 13 | . | TRBV7-9 | CASSPPREETQYF | TGTGCCAGCAGCCCGCCTAGGGAAGAGACCCAGTACTTC
few | TRBJ2-7 | 12 | . | TRBV19 | CASNGDGDEQYF | TGTGCCAGTAATGGGGACGGCGACGAGCAGTACTTC
many | TRBJ2-1 | 14 | TRBD2 | TRBV7-2 | CASSRGGLQNEQFF | TGTGCCAGCAGCCGGGGGGGCCTTCAAAATGAGCAGTTCTTC
many | TRBJ1-2 | 15 | . | TRBV7-9 | CASSLVGGANYGYTF | TGTGCCAGCAGCTTAGTTGGTGGAGCTAACTATGGCTACACCTTC
many | TRBJ1-1 | 12 | . | TRBV20-1 | CSARQVVAEAFF | TGCAGTGCTAGGCAGGTGGTCGCTGAAGCTTTCTTT
many | TRBJ2-1 | 15 | . | TRBV6-5 | CASSYSPGAPNEQFF | TGTGCCAGCAGTTACTCTCCAGGGGCTCCCAATGAGCAGTTCTTC
many | TRBJ1-1 | 15 | TRBD1 | TRBV10-3 | CAIRGGQGRRTEAFF | TGTGCCATCAGGGGGGGACAGGGGAGGAGAACTGAAGCTTTCTTT
few | TRBJ2-3 | 13 | TRBD2 | TRBV2 | CAASGGSTDTQYF | TGTGCCGCCTCGGGGGGGAGCACAGATACGCAGTATTTT
many | TRBJ2-5 | 12 | . | TRBV3-1 | CATGQGEETQYF | TGTGCCACGGGACAAGGGGAGGAGACCCAGTACTTC
few | TRBJ2-7 | 16 | TRBD1 | TRBV18 | CASSLRTGGSYNEQYF | TGTGCCAGCTCACTGAGGACAGGGGGCTCCTACAATGAGCAGTACTTC
. | TRBJ2-7 | 14 | TRBD2 | TRBV20-1 | CSAPGLAGSYEQYF | TGCAGTGCTCCTGGACTAGCGGGAAGCTACGAGCAGTACTTC
many | TRBJ2-1 | 14 | . | TRBV3-1 | CASSQGNSYNEQFF | TGTGCCAGCAGCCAAGGGAACTCCTACAATGAGCAGTTCTTC
. | TRBJ2-5 | 15 | . | TRBV11-2 | CASSRSSITQETQYF | TGTGCCAGCAGCCGAAGTTCGATTACCCAGGAGACCCAGTACTTC
many | TRBJ2-1 | 15 | . | TRBV11-1 | CASGGQGVGYNEQFF | TGTGCCAGCGGGGGGCAGGGGGTCGGGTACAATGAGCAGTTCTTC
. | TRBJ1-2 | 13 | . | TRBV12-3/TRBV12-4 | CASSLEQVYGYTF | TGTGCCAGCAGTTTAGAACAGGTCTATGGCTACACCTTC
. | TRBJ2-7 | 14 | . | TRBV20-1 | CSESPLGASYEQYF | TGCAGTGAGTCCCCCCTAGGGGCTTCCTACGAGCAGTACTTC
many | TRBJ1-2 | 12 | . | TRBV7-2 | CASSSGRYGYTF | TGTGCCAGCAGCTCGGGACGGTATGGCTACACCTTC
many | TRBJ2-7 | 14 | . | TRBV4-2 | CASSQATGRYEQYF | TGTGCCAGCAGCCAAGCGACAGGCCGCTACGAGCAGTACTTC